This T cell receptor beta chain originates from a study of blood T cell repertoires in COVID-19. For the study at large: Samples came from the United States, Italy and Spain, spanning acute and convalescent COVID-19. PBMCs, B-cell-depleted T cells, or T cells were the source of the cDNA or gDNA that made up the material.

The CDR3 length is 18 residues. Germline assignment: CDR1 LNHNV and CDR2 YYDKDF (reference sequence). The germline V and J ends were trimmed by 2 bases and 1 base, with 20 bases remaining between them. Per the original data handling: Nucleated cell counts were estimated from reference gene primer amplification. The method was immunoSEQ multiplex PCR; TCRdb's version includes in-frame clones alone and lacks a portion of them. V and J calls plus clone size are reproduced from that table; the DNA served to infer D and trimming. The sample shows 100,000 to 150,000 clones, roughly 87% of them seen only once.

Sequencing was carried out using peripheral blood. The clonotype comes from a woman older than 75 with acute or convalescent COVID-19. The chain uses TRBV15 and TRBJ1-2; TRBD1 might be the D (6 bases). The CDR3 region is CATSRMTGAQPINYGYTF. The CDR3 DNA reads as TGTGCCACCAGCAGAATGACAGGCGCACAGCCCATTAACTATGGCTACACCTTC.